The 31 T cell receptor beta chains listed next were all sequenced from one sample in a study of T cell responses to AZD1222 COVID-19 vaccine. The table came from immunoSEQ multiplex PCR; TCRdb's copy has only in-frame clones and leaves some out. The sample consists of fewer than 200,000 clones, 70% to 90% of them appearing once. The specimen comprised peripheral blood, sampled 28 days after the second AZD1222 dose. These receptors were taken from an adult who received the AZD1222 COVID-19 vaccine.

Concerning this clone: Relative to the germline gene, one junction end is altered; a read error may explain this. V gene TRBV6-5 combines with J gene TRBJ1-2; D is ambiguous. Germline lookup yields CDR1 MNHEY and CDR2 SVGAGI. CDR3 length: 16 amino acids. The CDR3 DNA sequence: TGTGCCAGCAGTCACTCTCCCCCGCGGGTCGAAAATGGCTACACCTTC. Encoded protein: CASSHSPPRVENGYTF.

The chain combines TRBV30 with TRBJ1-1; tentatively, D is TRBD1 (5 bases). The CDR3 is made up of 15 amino acids. Germline values: CDR1 GTSNPN, CDR2 SVGIG (reference sequence). Deletions cut 0 bases from V and 1 base from J, with 12 bases between. The CDR3 DNA sequence: TGTGCCTGGAGTGTACGAACAGGCCAGAACACTGAAGCTTTCTTT. Translation: CAWSVRTGQNTEAFF.

The chain links TRBV27 to TRBJ2-3, with 9 bases identical to TRBD1. This CDR3 is 14 amino acids long. After removal of 3 bases from V and 7 bases from J, the junction contained 5 bases not matched to a gene. CDR1 MNHEY and CDR2 SMNVEV come from the germline V gene (reference sequence). For the CDR3, the DNA is TGTGCCAGCAGTTTGCTGACAGGGGGTCATACGCAGTATTTT. It codes for CASSLLTGGHTQYF.

The genes are TRBV19 and TRBJ2-1; TRBD1 aligns across 10 bases. The germline CDR1 and CDR2 sequences are LNHDA and SQIVND (reference sequence). CDR3 length: 14 amino acids. After removal of 7 bases from V and 7 bases from J, the junction contained 7 bases not matched to a gene. CDR3 nucleotides: TGTGCCAGTACAGTGGACAGGGGGTTAAATGAGCAGTTCTTC. As protein: CASTVDRGLNEQFF.

V is TRBV20-1 and J is TRBJ1-1; D is ambiguous. CDR1 and CDR2 (germline): DFQATT, SNEGSKA (reference sequence). V was clipped by 2 bases and J by 5 bases, with 6 bases between them. CDR3 length: 11 amino acids. CDR3 DNA: TGCAGTGCTAGAAAGGAGACTGAAGCTTTCTTT. It encodes CSARKETEAFF.

J is TRBJ1-5 and V is TRBV27; D perhaps matches TRBD1 (5 bases). Germline CDR1 and CDR2: MNHEY and SMNVEV (reference sequence). The V end was cut by 3 bases, the J end by 0 bases, with 9 bases between. The CDR3 length is 15 residues. CDR3 sequence reads: CASSLVGTSNQPQHF. The CDR3 bases are TGTGCCAGCAGTTTGGTCGGGACTAGCAATCAGCCCCAGCATTTT.

The genes are TRBV5-1 and TRBJ2-3; D possibly corresponds to TRBD2 (6 bases). There are 16 residues in the CDR3. Germline assignment: CDR1 SGHRS and CDR2 YFSETQ. V was clipped by 0 bases and J by 4 bases, with 15 bases between them. DNA of the CDR3: TGCGCCAGCAGCTTGGAATACCGGGAGCCAGCAGATACGCAGTATTTT. Encoded protein: CASSLEYREPADTQYF.

This clone has more than one count but fewer than ten. The genes are TRBV7-9 and TRBJ1-1; no reliable D call. The CDR3 is 13 residues long. The germline V gene has CDR1 SEHNR and CDR2 FQNEAQ (reference sequence). The germline V and J ends were trimmed by 7 bases and 5 bases, with 14 bases remaining between them. The CDR3 nucleotides are TGTGCCAGCACCATTGGCGGTTGGACTGAAGCTTTCTTT. Its protein is CASTIGGWTEAFF.

The chain has TRBV7-2 and TRBJ2-1; possible D gene TRBD1, 5 bases. Trimming removed 1 base from V and 4 bases from J, with 11 bases in between. CDR1 is SGHTA, CDR2 FQGNSA, per germline. There are 15 residues in the CDR3. CDR3 loop: CASSLESGLYNEQFF. Written as DNA, the CDR3 is TGTGCCAGCAGCTTAGAGTCAGGGCTATACAATGAGCAGTTCTTC.

The chain recombines TRBV5-6 with TRBJ1-5, with 8 nucleotides matching TRBD1. Germline lookup yields CDR1 SGHDT and CDR2 YYEEEE. This CDR3 is built from 14 residues. Losses at the gene ends were 4 bases for V and 4 bases for J; bases not matched to a gene: 4. The CDR3 coding sequence is TGTGCCAGCAGCCAAGACAGGGGAAATCAGCCCCAGCATTTT. It specifies CASSQDRGNQPQHF.

The chain uses TRBV25-1 and TRBJ1-1; D possibly corresponds to TRBD1 (5 bases). The CDR3 has 15 residues. Looked up from germline, CDR1 is MGHDK and CDR2 is SYGVNS. Trimming took 2 bases from V and 0 from J, leaving 10 bases between them. The DNA for the CDR3 is TGTGCCAGCAGTGAAATGGGACCCATGAACACTGAAGCTTTCTTT. This gives the protein CASSEMGPMNTEAFF.

This clone was recorded a few times. The chain couples TRBV27 to TRBJ2-7; TRBD2 might be the D (6 bases). The CDR3 covers 16 residues. V was shortened by 2 bases and J by 3 bases, with 17 bases between the two germline ends. Germline V gene data show CDR1 as MNHEY and CDR2 as SMNVEV (reference sequence). CDR3 sequence (DNA): TGTGCCAGCAGTTTAGGATGGGGGAGGAGGGACTACGAGCAGTACTTC. It encodes CASSLGWGRRDYEQYF.

The J gene is TRBJ1-1, the V gene TRBV6-1; D gene uncertain. The germline gives CDR1 MNHNS, CDR2 SASEGT. The CDR3 sequence is 14 residues long. The V gene lost 3 bases and the J gene lost 7 bases, with 15 bases spanning the gap. CDR3 coding DNA: TGTGCCAGCAGTGATCAGAGGGCTGCCGGTGAAGCTTTCTTT. As protein: CASSDQRAAGEAFF.

This clone showed up just once. The chain has TRBV28 and TRBJ1-5; D perhaps matches TRBD1 (6 bases). This CDR3 contains 13 residues. Germline V gene data show CDR1 as MDHEN and CDR2 as SYDVKM. The V and J ends lost 10 bases and 7 bases respectively, with 17 bases between them. The CDR3 here is CAIRGDFSQPQHF. The CDR3 coding sequence is TGTGCCATAAGGGGGGATTTCAGCCAGCCCCAGCATTTT.

V is TRBV7-2 and J is TRBJ1-5; D gene ambiguous. Germline V gene sequence: CDR1 SGHTA, CDR2 FQGNSA. Trimming took 1 base from V and 3 from J, leaving 10 bases between them. The CDR3 length is 15 residues. Written as DNA, the CDR3 is TGTGCCAGCAGCTTAGTCGACGGCCTCAATCAGCCCCAGCATTTT. Encoded protein: CASSLVDGLNQPQHF.

This sequence joins TRBV15 and TRBJ2-5, with 11 bases fitting TRBD2. The length of the CDR3 is 16 residues. CDR1 LNHNV and CDR2 YYDKDF come from the germline V gene (reference sequence). The ends lost 5 bases at V and 7 bases at J; junction bases unmatched: 12. The CDR3 region is CATSPTSGDPKGTQYF. CDR3 DNA: TGTGCCACCAGCCCGACTAGCGGGGACCCTAAAGGGACCCAGTACTTC.

This chain uses TRBV7-9 with TRBJ1-1, with 9 bases identical to TRBD1. This CDR3 spans 14 amino acids. Germline CDR1 is SEHNR and CDR2 is FQNEAQ (reference sequence). Trimming took 5 bases from V and 6 from J; bases not matched to a gene: 7. The DNA of the CDR3 is TGTGCCAGCAGCCCAGGGACAGGGAGGGCTGAAGCTTTCTTT. Protein sequence: CASSPGTGRAEAFF.

The genes are TRBV20-1 and TRBJ1-2; D gene ambiguous. The CDR3 totals 10 residues. Germline V gene lookup returns CDR1 DFQATT and CDR2 SNEGSKA (reference sequence). Trimming removed 5 bases from V and 8 bases from J, with 9 bases in between. CDR3 sequence reads: CSAVARGYTF. The CDR3 DNA follows: TGCAGTGCTGTGGCCCGAGGCTACACCTTC.

This chain connects TRBV16 to TRBJ1-1, with D unclear. The V and J ends lost 0 bases and 10 bases respectively, with 15 bases between them. Germline loops: CDR1 KGHSY, CDR2 FQNENV. The CDR3 sequence is 14 residues long. The CDR3 region is CASSQSRSLPRAFF. The CDR3 coding sequence is TGTGCCAGCAGCCAATCGAGGTCCTTGCCAAGAGCTTTCTTT.

The CDR3 nucleotides read TGTGCCAGCAGCCAAGATATCGGGGGCCACCCCCAAGAAGCTTTCTTT. Its translation is CASSQDIGGHPQEAFF. V gene TRBV14 combines with J gene TRBJ1-1, with D tentatively TRBD1 (6 bases). CDR1 and CDR2 from the germline V gene are SGHDN and FVKESK. There are 16 residues in the CDR3. With 0 bases removed from V and 8 bases from J, the gap between germline ends came to 19 bases. Based on the CDR3 plus reference TRBV14 and TRBJ1-1, the full variable domain is EAGVTQFPSHSVIEKGQTVTLRCDPISGHDNLYWYRRVMGKEIKFLLHFVKESKQDESGMPNNRFLAERTGGTYSTLKVQPAELEDSGVYFCASSQDIGGHPQEAFFGQGTRLTVV.

This chain links TRBV19 with TRBJ1-2; the D is unclear. The CDR3 runs to 14 residues. V shed 5 bases and J shed 1 base, with 11 bases lying between them. The germline CDR1 and CDR2 sequences are LNHDA and SQIVND (reference sequence). CDR3 bases: TGTGCCAGTAGTGAGCAGCAAAGTAACTATGGCTACACCTTC. Its translation is CASSEQQSNYGYTF.

In this sample, this clone turned up a few times. This sequence joins TRBV19 and TRBJ1-1, with D possibly being TRBD1 (5 bases). Trimming cost V 6 bases and J 5 bases, with 13 bases left between them. The germline gives CDR1 LNHDA, CDR2 SQIVND (reference sequence). This CDR3 is built from 13 residues. CDR3 bases: TGTGCCAGTAGCCTGACAGTTCGTACTGAAGCTTTCTTT. It codes for CASSLTVRTEAFF. Filled out from reference TRBV19 and TRBJ1-1, the complete variable domain reads DGGITQSPKYLFRKEGQNVTLSCEQNLNHDAMYWYRQDPGQGLRLIYYSQIVNDFQKGDIAEGYSVSREKKESFPLTVTSAQKNPTAFYLCASSLTVRTEAFFGQGTRLTVV.

The CDR3 nucleotides read TGTGCCTGTTCTACGAGGACCCCCTACGAGCAGTACTTC. Its translation is CACSTRTPYEQYF. The rearrangement links TRBV30 to TRBJ2-7; the D is unclear. Germline CDR1 GTSNPN, CDR2 SVGIG (reference sequence). The V and J ends lost 6 bases and 2 bases respectively, with 14 bases between them. The CDR3 length is 13 residues.

The J gene is TRBJ2-1, the V gene TRBV27; 8 nucleotides align to TRBD1. The length of the CDR3 is 16 residues. CDR1 is MNHEY, CDR2 SMNVEV, per germline (reference sequence). V dropped 5 bases and J dropped 6; count of bases not matched to a gene: 12. In nucleotides, the CDR3 is TGTGCCAGCAGTCCCGGACCGGACAGGGATTTCAATGAGCAGTTCTTC. This translates into CASSPGPDRDFNEQFF.

This chain joins TRBV30 and TRBJ1-6, with D tentatively TRBD1 (6 bases). Trimming left V 5 bases short and J 10 bases short, with 18 bases between. This CDR3 has 14 amino acids. CDR1 is GTSNPN, CDR2 SVGIG, per germline (reference sequence). The CDR3 DNA reads as TGTGCCTGGGGGTTGGTGGGGGGACAATCACCCCTCCACTTT. Translation: CAWGLVGGQSPLHF.

The chain carries TRBV7-2 and TRBJ2-2, with D maybe TRBD1 (6 bases). Trimming pared 3 bases from V and 0 bases from J, leaving 14 bases between. The length of the CDR3 is 17 residues. Germline V gene data show CDR1 as SGHTA and CDR2 as FQGNSA. The CDR3 bases are TGTGCCAGCAGCTTCTATAGTAGGACAGCGAACACCGGGGAGCTGTTTTTT. Translating it yields CASSFYSRTANTGELFF.

This sequence joins TRBV29-1 and TRBJ2-1; D is ambiguous. The germline V gene has CDR1 SQVTM and CDR2 ANQGSEA. V dropped 3 bases and J dropped 0 bases, with 6 bases sitting between them. The CDR3 covers 13 residues. The CDR3 reads CSVEDPSYNEQFF. DNA of the CDR3: TGCAGCGTTGAGGACCCCTCCTACAATGAGCAGTTCTTC.

This sequence joins TRBV7-9 and TRBJ1-5; TRBD1 matches at 7 bases. The CDR3 runs to 14 residues. Germline CDR1 reads SEHNR; CDR2 reads FQNEAQ (reference sequence). The J segment lost 3 bases and the V segment lost 5 bases, leaving 4 bases of the junction unmatched. The DNA of the CDR3 is TGTGCCAGCAGCCTCGACAGGGACAATCAGCCCCAGCATTTT. Translated: CASSLDRDNQPQHF.

This clone was recorded once. The chain combines TRBV11-2 with TRBJ2-2; D is tentatively TRBD1 or TRBD2 (5 bases each). This CDR3 spans 18 amino acids. V lost 5 bases and J 0 bases, leaving 19 bases between the germline ends. The germline V gene has CDR1 SGHAT and CDR2 FQNNGV. The CDR3 DNA reads TGTGCCAGCAGCGACAGAGACCTGGACTGGGCGAACACCGGGGAGCTGTTTTTT. Translating gives CASSDRDLDWANTGELFF.

The rearrangement joins TRBV3-1 (or the pseudogene TRBV3-2) to TRBJ2-2; D remains unclear. Germline CDR1 reads LGHDT; CDR2 reads YNNKEL (reference sequence). The length of the CDR3 is 13 residues. Trimming removed 3 bases at V and 2 bases at J, with 4 bases between. As DNA, the CDR3 is TGTGCCAGCAGCCACCGAAACACCGGGGAGCTGTTTTTT. Encoded protein: CASSHRNTGELFF.

The chain recombines TRBV6-1 with TRBJ1-1; D is perhaps TRBD1 (6 bases). The germline V gene has CDR1 MNHNS and CDR2 SASEGT. V lost 2 bases, J lost 1 base, and 11 bases lay in between. The CDR3 spans 15 residues. In DNA form, the CDR3 reads TGTGCCAGCAGTGAATACAGGGCTCCGAACACTGAAGCTTTCTTT. Residues: CASSEYRAPNTEAFF.